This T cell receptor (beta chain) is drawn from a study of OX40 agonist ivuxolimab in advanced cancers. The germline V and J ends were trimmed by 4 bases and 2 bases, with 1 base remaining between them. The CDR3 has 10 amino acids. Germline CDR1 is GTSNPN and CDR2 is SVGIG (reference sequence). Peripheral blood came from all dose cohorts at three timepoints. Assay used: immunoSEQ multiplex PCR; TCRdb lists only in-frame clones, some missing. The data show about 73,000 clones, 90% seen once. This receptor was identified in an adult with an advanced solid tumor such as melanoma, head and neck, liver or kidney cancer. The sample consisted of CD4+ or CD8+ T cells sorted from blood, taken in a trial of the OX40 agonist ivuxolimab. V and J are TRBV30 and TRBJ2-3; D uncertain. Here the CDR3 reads CAWNTDTQYF. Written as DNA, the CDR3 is TGTGCCTGGAACACAGATACGCAGTATTTT. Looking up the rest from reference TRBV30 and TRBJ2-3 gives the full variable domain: SQTIHQWPATLVQPVGSPLSLECTVEGTSNPNLYWYRQAAGRGLQLLFYSVGIGQISSEVPQNLSASRPQDRQFILSSKKLLLSDSGFYLCAWNTDTQYFGPGTRLTVL.